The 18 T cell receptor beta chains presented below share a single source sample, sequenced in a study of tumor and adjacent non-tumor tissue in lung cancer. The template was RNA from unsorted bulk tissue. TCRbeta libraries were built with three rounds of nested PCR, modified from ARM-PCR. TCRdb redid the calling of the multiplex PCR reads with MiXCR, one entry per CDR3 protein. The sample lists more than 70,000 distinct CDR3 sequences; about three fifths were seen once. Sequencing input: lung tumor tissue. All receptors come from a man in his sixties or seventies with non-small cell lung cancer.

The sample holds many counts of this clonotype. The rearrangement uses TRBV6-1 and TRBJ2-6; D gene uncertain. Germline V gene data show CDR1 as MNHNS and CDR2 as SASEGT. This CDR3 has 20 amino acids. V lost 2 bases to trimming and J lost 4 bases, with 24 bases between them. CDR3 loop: CASSELGSRRDFPGANVLTF. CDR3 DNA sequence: TGTGCCAGCAGTGAATTGGGCTCAAGGCGAGATTTCCCGGGGGCCAACGTCCTGACTTTC.

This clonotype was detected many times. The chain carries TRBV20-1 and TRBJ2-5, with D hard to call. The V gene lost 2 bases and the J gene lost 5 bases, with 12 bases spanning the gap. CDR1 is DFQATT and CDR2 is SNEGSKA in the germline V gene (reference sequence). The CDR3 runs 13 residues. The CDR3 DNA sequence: TGCAGTGCTAGAAAAGATCCGGCGGAGACCCAGTACTTC. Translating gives CSARKDPAETQYF.

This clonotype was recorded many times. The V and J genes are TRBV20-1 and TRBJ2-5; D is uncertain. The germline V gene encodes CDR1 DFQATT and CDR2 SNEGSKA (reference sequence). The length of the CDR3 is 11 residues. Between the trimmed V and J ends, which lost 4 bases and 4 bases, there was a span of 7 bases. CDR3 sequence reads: CSATVAETQYF. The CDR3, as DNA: TGCAGTGCTACTGTTGCAGAGACCCAGTACTTC.

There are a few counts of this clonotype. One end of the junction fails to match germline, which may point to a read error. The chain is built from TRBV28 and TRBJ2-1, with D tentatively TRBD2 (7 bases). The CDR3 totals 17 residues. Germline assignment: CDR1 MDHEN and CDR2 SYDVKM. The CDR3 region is CASSMRLTGGTYNEQFF. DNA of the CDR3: TGTGCCAGCAGTATGAGATTAACGGGGGGCACATACAACGAGCAGTTCTTC.

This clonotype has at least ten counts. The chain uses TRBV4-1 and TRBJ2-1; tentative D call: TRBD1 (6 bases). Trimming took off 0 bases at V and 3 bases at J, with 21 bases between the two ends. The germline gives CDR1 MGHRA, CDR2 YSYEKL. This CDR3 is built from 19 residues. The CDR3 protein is CASSQDVMWGQGIYNEQFF. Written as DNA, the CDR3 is TGCGCCAGCAGCCAAGATGTCATGTGGGGCCAGGGGATCTACAATGAGCAGTTCTTC.

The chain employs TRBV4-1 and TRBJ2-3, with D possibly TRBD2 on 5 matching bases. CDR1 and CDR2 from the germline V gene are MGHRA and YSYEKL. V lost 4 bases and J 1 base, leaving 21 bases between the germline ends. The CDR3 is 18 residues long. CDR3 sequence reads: CASSLTVGMGRGTDTQYF. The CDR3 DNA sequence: TGCGCCAGCAGCCTAACCGTCGGTATGGGGAGAGGCACAGATACGCAGTATTTT.

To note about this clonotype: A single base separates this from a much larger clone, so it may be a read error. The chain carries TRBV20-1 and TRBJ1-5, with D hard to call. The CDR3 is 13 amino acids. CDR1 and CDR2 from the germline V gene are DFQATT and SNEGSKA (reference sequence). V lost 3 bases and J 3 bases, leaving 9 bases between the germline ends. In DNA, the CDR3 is TGCAGTGCTAGGCAGGACTTCAATCAGCCCCAGCATTTT. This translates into CSARQDFNQPQHF.

DNA for the CDR3: TGCGCCAGCAGCCTACGGTCAGGGTGGCCCGCCTACGAGCAGTACTTC. This codes for CASSLRSGWPAYEQYF. V is TRBV5-1 and J is TRBJ2-7, with D tentatively TRBD1 (5 bases). The germline gives CDR1 SGHRS, CDR2 YFSETQ. V lost 4 bases and J lost 2, with 19 bases in between. The CDR3 sequence is 16 residues long.

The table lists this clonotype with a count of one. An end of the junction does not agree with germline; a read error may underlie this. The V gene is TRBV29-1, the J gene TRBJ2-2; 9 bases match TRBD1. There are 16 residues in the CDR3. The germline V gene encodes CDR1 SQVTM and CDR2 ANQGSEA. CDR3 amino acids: CSVSYRGRGNTRELFF. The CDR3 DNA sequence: TGCAGCGTGTCCTACAGGGGGCGCGGGAACACCCGGGAGCTGTTTTTC.

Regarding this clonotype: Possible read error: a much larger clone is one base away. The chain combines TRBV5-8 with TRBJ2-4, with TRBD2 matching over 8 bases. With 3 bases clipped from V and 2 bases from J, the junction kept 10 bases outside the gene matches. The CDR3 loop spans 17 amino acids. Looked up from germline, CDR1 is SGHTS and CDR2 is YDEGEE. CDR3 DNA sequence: TGTGCCAGCAGCTCCCCGGGACTAGGCCTATCCAAAAACATTCAGTACTTC. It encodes CASSSPGLGLSKNIQYF. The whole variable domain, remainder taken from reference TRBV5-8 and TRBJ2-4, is EAGVTQSPTHLIKTRGQQATLRCSPISGHTSVYWYQQALGLGLQFLLWYDEGEERNRGNFPPRFSGRQFPNYSSELNVNALELEDSALYLCASSSPGLGLSKNIQYFGAGTRLSVL.

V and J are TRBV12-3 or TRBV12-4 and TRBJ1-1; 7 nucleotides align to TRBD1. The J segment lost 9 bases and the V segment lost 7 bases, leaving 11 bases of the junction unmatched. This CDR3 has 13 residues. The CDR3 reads CASTQGQTPKAFF. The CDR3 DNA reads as TGTGCCAGCACTCAGGGACAGACTCCTAAAGCTTTCTTT.

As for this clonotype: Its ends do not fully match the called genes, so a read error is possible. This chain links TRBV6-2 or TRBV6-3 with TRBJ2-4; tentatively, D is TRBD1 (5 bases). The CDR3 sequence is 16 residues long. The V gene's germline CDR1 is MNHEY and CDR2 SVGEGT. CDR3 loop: CASSYSAAWGKNIQCF. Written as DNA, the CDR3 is TGCGCCAGCAGTTACTCGGCGGCCTGGGGCAAAAACATTCAGTGCTTC.

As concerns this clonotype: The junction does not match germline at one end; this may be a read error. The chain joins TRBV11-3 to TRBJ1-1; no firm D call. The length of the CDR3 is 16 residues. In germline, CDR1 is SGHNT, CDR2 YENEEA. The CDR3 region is CASSRIVTNMNTETFF. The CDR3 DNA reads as TGTGCCAGCAGCCGCATCGTGACAAATATGAACACTGAAACTTTCTTT.

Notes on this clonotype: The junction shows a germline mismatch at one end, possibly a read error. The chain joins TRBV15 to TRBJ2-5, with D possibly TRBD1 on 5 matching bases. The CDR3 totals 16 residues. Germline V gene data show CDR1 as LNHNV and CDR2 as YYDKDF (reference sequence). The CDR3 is CATSRDIQGTQETQYF. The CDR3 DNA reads TGTGCCACCAGCAGAGATATCCAGGGAACCCAAGAGACACAGTACTTC.

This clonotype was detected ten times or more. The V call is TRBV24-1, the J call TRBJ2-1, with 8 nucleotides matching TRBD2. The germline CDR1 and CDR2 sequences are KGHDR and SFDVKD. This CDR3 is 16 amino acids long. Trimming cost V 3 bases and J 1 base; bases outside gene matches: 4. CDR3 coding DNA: TGTGCCACCAGTGATCGAGCGGGGGCTTCCTACAATGAGCAGTTCTTC. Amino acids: CATSDRAGASYNEQFF.

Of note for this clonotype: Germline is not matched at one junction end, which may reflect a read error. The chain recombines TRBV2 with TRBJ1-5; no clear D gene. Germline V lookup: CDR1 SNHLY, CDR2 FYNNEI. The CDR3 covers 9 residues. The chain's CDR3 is CTSIGPRHF. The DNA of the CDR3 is TGTACCAGCATTGGGCCCCGGCATTTT.

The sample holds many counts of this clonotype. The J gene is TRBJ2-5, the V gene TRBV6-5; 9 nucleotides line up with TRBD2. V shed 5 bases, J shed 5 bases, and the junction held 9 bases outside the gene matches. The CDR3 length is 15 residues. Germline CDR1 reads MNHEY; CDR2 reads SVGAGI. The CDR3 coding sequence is TGTGCCAGCAGTGCCATCGTAGCGGGAGCTGAGACCCAGTACTTC. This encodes CASSAIVAGAETQYF.

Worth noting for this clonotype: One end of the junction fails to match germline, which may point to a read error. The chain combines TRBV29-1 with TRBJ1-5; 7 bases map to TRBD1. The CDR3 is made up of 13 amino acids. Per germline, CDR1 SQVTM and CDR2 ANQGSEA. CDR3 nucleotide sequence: TGCAGCGTTTCTACAGGGGTCAATCGGCCCCAGCATTTT. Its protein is CSVSTGVNRPQHF.